The rows below give T cell receptor beta chains drawn from one sample of a study of breast tumors, draining lymph nodes, adjacent tissues. Using its own MiXCR run on the multiplex PCR reads, TCRdb lists one record per CDR3 protein. This sample carries tens of thousands of distinct CDR3 sequences, just over 35% of them seen once, and the ten largest clones take 9.5% to 13%. The sequenced sample was breast tumor tissue. Receptors were obtained from a female donor with breast cancer. Some clones in this sample may be carry-over from other donors' samples. Each CDR3 is given with its conserved first and last residue. A D gene is named only where the DNA matches it firmly. Clone size is given for some rows only: seen once, a few or many times, or a class if the clone is expanded.

J: TRBJ2-5; size: NA; V: TRBV18; D: NA; CDR3: CASSPPRRGGDETQYF; DNA: TGTGCCAGCTCACCACCCCGAAGGGGCGGGGATGAGACCCAGTACTTC
J: TRBJ1-3; size: NA; V: TRBV7-9; D: TRBD1; CDR3: CASSPGQGHTIYF; DNA: TGTGCCAGCAGCCCCGGACAGGGCCACACCATATATTTT
J: TRBJ2-1; size: many; V: TRBV6-4; D: TRBD2; CDR3: CASSREAGVIYNEQFF; DNA: TGTGCCAGCAGTCGAGAGGCGGGAGTGATATACAATGAGCAGTTCTTC
J: TRBJ2-3; size: NA; V: TRBV10-2; D: TRBD2; CDR3: CASLAGGPADTQYF; DNA: TGCGCCAGTTTAGCGGGAGGGCCCGCAGATACGCAGTATTTT
J: TRBJ1-1; size: NA; V: TRBV25-1; D: TRBD1; CDR3: CASSDRGLTEAFF; DNA: TGTGCCAGCAGCGACAGGGGGCTGACTGAAGCTTTCTTT
J: TRBJ1-4; size: many; V: TRBV14; D: NA; CDR3: CASSQDYSSTNEKLFF; DNA: TGTGCCAGCAGCCAAGATTACAGTTCAACTAATGAAAAACTGTTTTTT
J: TRBJ2-5; size: many; V: TRBV2; D: NA; CDR3: CASSVGLAQETQYF; DNA: TGTGCCAGCAGTGTTGGGCTAGCGCAAGAGACCCAGTACTTC
J: TRBJ1-2; size: many; V: TRBV2; D: NA; CDR3: CASTEGGRYYGYTF; DNA: TGTGCCAGCACCGAAGGGGGGCGCTACTATGGCTACACCTTC
J: TRBJ2-1; size: NA; V: TRBV7-8; D: TRBD2; CDR3: CASSLEQPGGEQFF; DNA: TGTGCCAGCAGCTTAGAACAGCCGGGAGGTGAGCAGTTCTTC
J: TRBJ2-2; size: NA; V: TRBV24-1; D: NA; CDR3: CATGDPTSNTGELFF; DNA: TGTGCCACCGGTGACCCCACCTCGAACACCGGGGAGCTGTTTTTT
J: TRBJ2-7; size: many; V: TRBV19; D: NA; CDR3: CASRPGGGRSYEQYF; DNA: TGTGCCAGTCGCCCAGGGGGGGGACGGTCCTACGAGCAGTACTTC
J: TRBJ1-5; size: NA; V: TRBV12-3/TRBV12-4; D: NA; CDR3: CASSFTEQPQHF; DNA: TGTGCCAGCAGTTTCACTGAACAGCCCCAGCATTTT
J: TRBJ2-7; size: many; V: TRBV6-6; D: NA; CDR3: CASSYSNQYEQYF; DNA: TGTGCCAGCAGTTACTCCAACCAGTACGAGCAGTACTTC
J: TRBJ2-2; size: many; V: TRBV28; D: NA; CDR3: CAIKGPNTGELFF; DNA: TGTGCCATTAAGGGACCGAACACCGGGGAGCTGTTTTTT
J: TRBJ2-2; size: once; V: TRBV11-3; D: TRBD1; CDR3: CGSSTPTGMVDGPNTGELFF; DNA: TGTGGCAGCAGCACACCGACAGGGATGGTTGACGGGCCGAACACCGGGGAGCTGTTTTTT
J: TRBJ1-1; size: few; V: TRBV5-1; D: TRBD1; CDR3: CASSQTPGQGRTEAFF; DNA: TGCGCCAGCAGCCAAACCCCGGGACAGGGGAGGACTGAAGCTTTCTTT
J: TRBJ2-7; size: many; V: TRBV30; D: NA; CDR3: CAWGASGVGEQYF; DNA: TGTGCCTGGGGGGCCTCGGGGGTGGGCGAGCAGTACTTC
J: TRBJ2-7; size: many; V: TRBV5-1; D: NA; CDR3: CASSLNARDEQYF; DNA: TGCGCCAGCAGCTTGAACGCCCGGGACGAGCAGTACTTC
J: TRBJ2-1; size: many; V: TRBV5-1; D: NA; CDR3: CASSFGGGASNEQFF; DNA: TGCGCCAGCAGCTTTGGCGGAGGGGCTTCCAATGAGCAGTTCTTC
J: TRBJ2-1; size: many; V: TRBV5-1; D: NA; CDR3: CASSLDLAITSYNEQFF; DNA: TGCGCCAGCAGCTTGGATCTGGCGATAACCTCCTACAATGAGCAGTTCTTC
J: TRBJ2-7; size: many; V: TRBV9; D: NA; CDR3: CASSKGPNSYEQYF; DNA: TGTGCCAGCAGCAAAGGGCCGAACTCCTACGAGCAGTACTTC
J: TRBJ2-3; size: many; V: TRBV20-1; D: NA; CDR3: CSIAPGTVSTDTQYF; DNA: TGCAGCATAGCACCGGGGACGGTTAGCACAGATACGCAGTATTTT
J: TRBJ1-6; size: many; V: TRBV7-6; D: NA; CDR3: CAFAGLLTLPHF; DNA: TGTGCCTTCGCAGGACTACTCACACTTCCCCACTTT
J: TRBJ2-7; size: NA; V: TRBV20-1; D: TRBD1; CDR3: CSASLGQGYEQYF; DNA: TGCAGTGCAAGTCTGGGACAGGGTTATGAGCAGTACTTC
J: TRBJ2-1; size: NA; V: TRBV27; D: NA; CDR3: CATIRNDYNEQFF; DNA: TGTGCCACCATTCGGAATGACTACAATGAGCAGTTCTTC
J: TRBJ1-6; size: many; V: TRBV2; D: TRBD1; CDR3: CASSRDRGKDNSPLHF; DNA: TGTGCCAGCAGTCGGGACAGGGGTAAAGATAATTCACCCCTCCACTTT
J: TRBJ1-2; size: many; V: TRBV30; D: NA; CDR3: CAWTGEGSYGYTF; DNA: TGTGCCTGGACTGGAGAGGGGAGCTATGGCTACACCTTC
J: TRBJ2-1; size: many; V: TRBV2; D: TRBD2; CDR3: CASSELLAGGNEQFF; DNA: TGTGCCAGCAGTGAACTACTAGCGGGAGGAAACGAGCAGTTCTTC
J: TRBJ2-1; size: NA; V: TRBV6-2/TRBV6-3; D: TRBD2; CDR3: CASSGLAVGPYNEQFF; DNA: TGTGCCAGCAGTGGCCTAGCGGTAGGACCCTACAATGAGCAGTTCTTC
J: TRBJ2-4; size: NA; V: TRBV6-2/TRBV6-3; D: NA; CDR3: CASSEIHRGAGKNIQYF; DNA: TGTGCCAGCAGTGAGATACACAGGGGAGCGGGCAAAAACATTCAGTACTTC
J: TRBJ1-2; size: many; V: TRBV9; D: NA; CDR3: CASSVEPSGNYGYTF; DNA: TGTGCCAGCAGCGTAGAGCCGTCGGGAAACTATGGCTACACCTTC
J: TRBJ2-6; size: many; V: TRBV2; D: NA; CDR3: CASSVDGANVLTF; DNA: TGTGCCAGCAGTGTAGATGGGGCCAACGTCCTGACTTTC
J: TRBJ2-2; size: many; V: TRBV5-4; D: TRBD1; CDR3: CASSPRTGGNTGELFF; DNA: TGTGCCAGCAGCCCGCGGACAGGGGGCAACACCGGGGAGCTGTTTTTT
J: TRBJ2-5; size: NA; V: TRBV11-2; D: NA; CDR3: CASSLVRIQETQYF; DNA: TGTGCCAGCAGCTTAGTCAGGATCCAAGAGACCCAGTACTTC
J: TRBJ2-5; size: many; V: TRBV20-1; D: NA; CDR3: CSARWRDQETQYF; DNA: TGCAGTGCCCGGTGGAGGGACCAAGAGACCCAGTACTTC
J: TRBJ2-1; size: NA; V: TRBV7-2; D: TRBD2; CDR3: CASSKRTSGYNEQFF; DNA: TGTGCCAGCAGCAAACGGACTAGCGGATACAATGAGCAGTTCTTC
J: TRBJ2-5; size: NA; V: TRBV4-1; D: NA; CDR3: CASSPTRRVGRETQYF; DNA: TGCGCCAGCAGCCCGACTAGACGGGTCGGTAGGGAGACCCAGTACTTC
J: TRBJ2-5; size: many; V: TRBV20-1; D: NA; CDR3: CSAPQTGGDQETQYF; DNA: TGCAGTGCTCCCCAAACCGGCGGGGATCAAGAGACCCAGTACTTC